A single sample is the source of the 28 T cell receptor beta chains below, sequenced in a study of shared clonotypes between healthy human individuals. Measured with immunoSEQ multiplex PCR; TCRdb has only the in-frame clones, and not every one. This repertoire shows approximately 1,000,000 clones, around three quarters found once; its top ten account for approximately 0.5%. Sequenced material: memory CD4+ T cells from PBMCs. As to subset: CD45RA-negative fraction. These receptors were taken from a man between 18 and 29 years old in good health. Some clones in this sample may be carry-over from other donors' samples.

This clone was counted between two and nine times. This rearrangement joins TRBV28 to TRBJ1-1, with D unresolved. This CDR3 spans 12 amino acids. V was cut by 1 base and J by 7 bases, with 7 bases left in between. CDR1 MDHEN and CDR2 SYDVKM come from the germline V gene. CDR3 amino acids: CASSLFRGEAFF. In DNA form, the CDR3 reads TGTGCCAGCAGTTTATTCCGGGGTGAAGCTTTCTTT.

The gene calls are TRBV28 and TRBJ1-4, with D possibly being TRBD1 (5 bases). Trimming stripped 6 bases from V and 7 bases from J, with 18 bases between. CDR3 size: 15 residues. Germline V CDR1 and CDR2: MDHEN, SYDVKM. CDR3 protein: CASSIGGRKGEKLFF. The CDR3 DNA is TGTGCCAGCAGCATTGGGGGACGGAAGGGTGAAAAACTGTTTTTT.

The table lists this clone with a few counts. The V call is TRBV19, the J call TRBJ2-5, with unresolved D. Germline CDR1 is LNHDA and CDR2 is SQIVND (reference sequence). V shed 6 bases and J shed 4 bases, with 12 bases lying between them. This CDR3 is 13 amino acids long. This CDR3 reads CASSTPEGETQYF. CDR3 in DNA: TGTGCCAGTAGCACCCCTGAAGGAGAGACCCAGTACTTC.

J is TRBJ1-1 and V is TRBV5-6; perhaps TRBD1 as D (5 bases). Deletions cut 3 bases from V and 6 bases from J, with 12 bases between. The V gene's germline CDR1 is SGHDT and CDR2 YYEEEE. The CDR3 has 13 residues. The CDR3 coding sequence is TGTGCCAGCAGCTCCGGCGGGGCTGCTGAAGCTTTCTTT. Encoded protein: CASSSGGAAEAFF.

The genes are TRBV4-1 and TRBJ1-5; perhaps TRBD1 as D (5 bases). Per germline, CDR1 MGHRA and CDR2 YSYEKL. V lost 3 bases, J lost 1 base, and 19 bases lay in between. The CDR3 sequence is 18 residues long. The CDR3 loop reads CASSHGFGTQGSNQPQHF. The CDR3, as DNA: TGCGCCAGCAGCCACGGATTCGGGACCCAAGGAAGCAATCAGCCCCAGCATTTT.

About this clone: Other DNA sequences within the sample encode an identical CDR3. The chain uses TRBV20-1 and TRBJ2-5; D gene unclear. Trimming took off 3 bases at V and 4 bases at J, with 3 bases between the two ends. Germline CDR1 reads DFQATT; CDR2 reads SNEGSKA (reference sequence). The CDR3 is made up of 10 amino acids. CDR3 in amino acids: CSARRETQYF. CDR3 bases: TGCAGTGCTAGGCGAGAGACCCAGTACTTC.

This clone showed up just a few times. The rearrangement uses TRBV19 and TRBJ1-2; D gene uncertain. This CDR3 is 13 amino acids long. Germline-derived CDR1 and CDR2 are LNHDA and SQIVND (reference sequence). Deletions cut 1 base from V and 8 bases from J, with 11 bases between. CDR3 amino acids: CASSIAWARGYTF. The CDR3 coding sequence is TGTGCCAGTAGTATAGCCTGGGCCAGAGGCTACACCTTC.

The table lists this clone with a few counts. This chain joins TRBV28 and TRBJ2-3; D is unresolved. The length of the CDR3 is 12 residues. With 5 bases removed from V and 6 bases from J, the gap between germline ends came to 9 bases. Per germline, CDR1 MDHEN and CDR2 SYDVKM. The CDR3, as DNA: TGTGCCAGCAGTCCACTCAGTGATACGCAGTATTTT. Its protein product is CASSPLSDTQYF.

V gene TRBV5-4 combines with J gene TRBJ2-1; tentative D call: TRBD2 (5 bases). This CDR3 contains 16 residues. With 0 bases removed from V and 6 bases from J, the gap between germline ends came to 16 bases. The V gene's germline CDR1 is SGHNT and CDR2 YYREEE (reference sequence). The CDR3 loop reads CASSLEAVELGNEQFF. DNA of the CDR3: TGTGCCAGCAGCTTGGAAGCGGTCGAGCTGGGCAATGAGCAGTTCTTC.

Regarding this clone: The sample contains more than one DNA sequence encoding this CDR3. The chain uses TRBV7-9 and TRBJ2-3, with unresolved D. V lost 1 base and J 4 bases, leaving 3 bases between the germline ends. This CDR3 is built from 12 residues. Germline V CDR1 and CDR2: SEHNR, FQNEAQ (reference sequence). The DNA of the CDR3 is TGTGCCAGCAGCTTAGAACCAGATACGCAGTATTTT. Amino acid sequence: CASSLEPDTQYF. Full variable domain (outside the CDR3, taken from reference TRBV7-9 and TRBJ2-3): DTGVSQNPRHKITKRGQNVTFRCDPISEHNRLYWYRQTLGQGPEFLTYFQNEAQLEKSRLLSDRFSAERPKGSFSTLEIQRTEQGDSAMYLCASSLEPDTQYFGPGTRLTVL.

The chain uses TRBV6-6 and TRBJ2-7; 11 bases fit TRBD1. The CDR3 is 13 amino acids. Trimming took 8 bases from V and 3 from J; bases not matched to a gene: 3. The germline V gene encodes CDR1 MNHNY and CDR2 SVGAGI (reference sequence). The DNA for the CDR3 is TGTGCCAGCCGGACAGGGGGCAGCTACGAGCAGTACTTC. This encodes CASRTGGSYEQYF.

This clone was detected a few times. The chain carries TRBV4-3 and TRBJ2-4; 8 nucleotides match TRBD1. CDR1 and CDR2 (germline): LGHNA, YSLEER. CDR3 size: 15 residues. V lost 0 bases to trimming and J lost 3 bases; unmatched junction nucleotides: 1. CDR3 coding DNA: TGCGCCAGCAGCCAAGATACAGGGGGCAAAAACATTCAGTACTTC. Protein: CASSQDTGGKNIQYF.

This clone occurred a few times. The rearrangement uses TRBV25-1 and TRBJ2-1; 8 bases map to TRBD1. The length of the CDR3 is 14 residues. Germline V gives CDR1 MGHDK, CDR2 SYGVNS. The junction had 6 bases not matched to a gene; V was cut back by 6 bases and J by 5 bases. CDR3 coding DNA: TGTGCCAGCAGGGGTCAGGGGGCGGACAATGAGCAGTTCTTC. This codes for CASRGQGADNEQFF.

Of note for this clone: The sample contains more than one DNA sequence encoding this CDR3. The genes are TRBV20-1 and TRBJ2-3; no reliable D call. CDR1 is DFQATT, CDR2 SNEGSKA, per germline (reference sequence). This CDR3 region has 11 residues. The V and J ends lost 6 bases and 4 bases respectively, with 8 bases between them. CDR3 residues: CSANLADTQYF. The CDR3 bases are TGCAGTGCGAATTTAGCAGATACGCAGTATTTT.

The chain is built from TRBV21-1 and TRBJ2-7. TRBV21-1 is an annotated pseudogene. This CDR3 spans 17 amino acids. The DNA of the CDR3 is TGTGCCAGCAGCCCCCCCGGGGGTACAGGGAAACCCTACGAGCAGTACTTC. Its translation is CASSPPGGTGKPYEQYF.

This clone was observed a handful of times. The genes are TRBV19 and TRBJ1-1, with D possibly TRBD1 on 5 matching bases. The CDR3 runs to 12 residues. CDR1 LNHDA and CDR2 SQIVND come from the germline V gene (reference sequence). V lost 5 bases to trimming and J lost 6 bases, with 10 bases between them. In DNA form, the CDR3 reads TGTGCCAGTAGTTTAGGACAATCTGAAGCTTTCTTT. This codes for CASSLGQSEAFF.

The chain employs TRBV5-1 and TRBJ2-5; TRBD2 is a possible D gene (6 bases). V was pared by 6 bases and J by 3 bases, with 15 bases between. The length of the CDR3 is 14 residues. Germline V CDR1 and CDR2: SGHRS, YFSETQ. The DNA for the CDR3 is TGCGCCAGCACCGGAGGGCCCAGGGAAGAGACCCAGTACTTC. Translated, it gives CASTGGPREETQYF.

This clone came up a few times. The chain has TRBV7-9 and TRBJ2-7; D is perhaps TRBD1 or TRBD2 (5 bases each). V was shortened by 4 bases and J by 4 bases, with 17 bases between the two germline ends. Per the germline V gene, CDR1 is SEHNR and CDR2 is FQNEAQ (reference sequence). The CDR3 length is 15 residues. CDR3 DNA sequence: TGTGCCAGCAGCTCCCGGGACCGCCGGGCTTACGAGCAGTACTTC. This encodes CASSSRDRRAYEQYF.

Points on this clone: It is unclear where the CDR3 begins or ends on the DNA, so no DNA is shown, and the CDR3 is as TCRdb lists it. V gene TRBV21-1 combines with J gene TRBJ2-7; the DNA was not used to check the table's D call, TRBD1. TRBV21-1 corresponds to a pseudogene. The CDR3 length equals 16 residues, ends included. The CDR3 spells CASRTFGQGNSYEQYF.

This chain joins TRBV7-2 and TRBJ2-3; D gene ambiguous. The CDR3 covers 13 residues. The V gene lost 5 bases and the J gene lost 4 bases, with 10 bases spanning the gap. From germline, CDR1 is SGHTA and CDR2 FQGNSA. CDR3 DNA sequence: TGTGCCAGCAGCCGGGCCCCCCCAGATACGCAGTATTTT. Translation: CASSRAPPDTQYF.

Notes on this clone: In the same sample, other DNA sequences code for this CDR3. This sequence joins TRBV6-4 and TRBJ1-5; no firm D call. The V gene's germline CDR1 is MRHNA and CDR2 SNTAGT. The V and J ends lost 4 bases and 5 bases respectively, with 9 bases between them. The CDR3 spans 13 residues. For the CDR3, the DNA is TGTGCCAGCAGTGCGGAGGGAGATCAGCCCCAGCATTTT. It is translated as CASSAEGDQPQHF.

This rearrangement joins TRBV19 to TRBJ2-3, with D perhaps matching TRBD2 (6 bases). Looked up from germline, CDR1 is LNHDA and CDR2 is SQIVND (reference sequence). The ends were cut back, 6 bases at V and 1 base at J, with 17 bases in the middle. There are 16 residues in the CDR3. The CDR3 bases are TGTGCCAGTAGCCCGGCGAGTAGCGGAGGCACAGATACGCAGTATTTT. This translates into CASSPASSGGTDTQYF.

This sequence joins TRBV2 and TRBJ1-4; 7 positions match TRBD1. The CDR3 length is 12 residues. The trim removed 8 bases at V and 10 bases at J, leaving 7 bases unmatched. Per the germline V gene, CDR1 is SNHLY and CDR2 is FYNNEI. This CDR3 is CASGRQGGKLFF. CDR3 coding DNA: TGTGCCAGCGGTCGACAGGGCGGAAAACTGTTTTTT. The complete variable domain, with remaining parts taken from reference TRBV2 and TRBJ1-4, reads EPEVTQTPSHQVTQMGQEVILRCVPISNHLYFYWYRQILGQKVEFLVSFYNNEISEKSEIFDDQFSVERPDGSNFTLKIRSTKLEDSAMYFCASGRQGGKLFFGSGTQLSVL.

This sequence joins TRBV28 and TRBJ1-1, with D perhaps TRBD1 (6 bases). V was pared by 8 bases and J by 7 bases, with 20 bases between. Germline assignment: CDR1 MDHEN and CDR2 SYDVKM. The length of the CDR3 is 14 residues. CDR3 sequence reads: CASQPSGAFIEAFF. The CDR3 nucleotides read TGTGCCAGCCAACCCTCAGGGGCGTTCATTGAAGCTTTCTTT.

This chain uses TRBV7-9 with TRBJ1-3, with D maybe TRBD1 (6 bases). This CDR3 contains 17 residues. Germline CDR1 SEHNR, CDR2 FQNEAQ (reference sequence). The V end lost 5 bases, the J end lost 0 bases, and 17 bases lay between the germline ends. CDR3 sequence reads: CASSPQPGHLSGNTIYF. Written as DNA, the CDR3 is TGTGCCAGCAGCCCACAGCCGGGACACCTCTCTGGAAACACCATATATTTT. Full variable domain (remainder filled in from reference TRBV7-9 and TRBJ1-3): DTGVSQNPRHKITKRGQNVTFRCDPISEHNRLYWYRQTLGQGPEFLTYFQNEAQLEKSRLLSDRFSAERPKGSFSTLEIQRTEQGDSAMYLCASSPQPGHLSGNTIYFGEGSWLTVV.

Concerning this clone: This may be a read error: a much more frequent sequence differs by one nucleotide. This chain connects TRBV7-2 to TRBJ1-5; D might be TRBD1 (6 bases). The germline V gene has CDR1 SGHTA and CDR2 FQGNSA. The length of the CDR3 is 13 residues. V was shortened by 4 bases and J by 2 bases, with 6 bases between the two germline ends. The chain's CDR3 is CASSYRGNQPQHF. The CDR3 DNA sequence: TGTGCCAGCAGCTACAGGGGCAATCAGCCCCAGCATTTT.

This chain uses TRBV28 with TRBJ2-5, with 12 nucleotides matching TRBD1. The germline gives CDR1 MDHEN, CDR2 SYDVKM. The ends lost 7 bases at V and 2 bases at J; junction bases unmatched: 17. The CDR3 is 19 amino acids. For the CDR3, the DNA is TGTGCCAGCACCCAGGGACAGGGGGCGAGAACCTGGAAACAAGAGACCCAGTACTTC. Its translation is CASTQGQGARTWKQETQYF.

This clone came up once. V usage is TRBV28 and J usage is TRBJ2-3, with 8 bases aligning to TRBD1. V lost 2 bases to trimming and J lost 4 bases; unmatched junction nucleotides: 5. This CDR3 has 15 residues. In germline, CDR1 is MDHEN, CDR2 SYDVKM. This CDR3 reads CASSLPGGNADTQYF. In nucleotides, the CDR3 is TGTGCCAGCAGTTTACCAGGGGGCAACGCAGATACGCAGTATTTT. Full variable domain (rest looked up from reference TRBV28 and TRBJ2-3): DVKVTQSSRYLVKRTGEKVFLECVQDMDHENMFWYRQDPGLGLRLIYFSYDVKMKEKGDIPEGYSVSREKKERFSLILESASTNQTSMYLCASSLPGGNADTQYFGPGTRLTVL.